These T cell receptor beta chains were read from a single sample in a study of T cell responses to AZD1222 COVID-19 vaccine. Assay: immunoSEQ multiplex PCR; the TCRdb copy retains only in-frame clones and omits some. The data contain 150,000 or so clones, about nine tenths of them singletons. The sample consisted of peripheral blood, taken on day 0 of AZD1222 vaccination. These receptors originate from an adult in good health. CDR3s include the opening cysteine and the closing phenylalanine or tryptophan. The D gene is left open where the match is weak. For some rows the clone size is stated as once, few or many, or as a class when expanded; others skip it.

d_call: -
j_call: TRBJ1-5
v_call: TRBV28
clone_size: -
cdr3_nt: TGTGCCAGCAGTTTTTTAACCAGGACTGATCAGCCCCAGCATTTT
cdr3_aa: CASSFLTRTDQPQHF

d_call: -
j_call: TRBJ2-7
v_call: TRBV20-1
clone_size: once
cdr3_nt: TGCAGTGCTAGTAAGGCAGTCACCTACGAGCAGTACTTC
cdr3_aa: CSASKAVTYEQYF

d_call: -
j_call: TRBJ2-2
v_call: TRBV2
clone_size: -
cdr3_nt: TGTGCCAGCTGTAAAGACACCGGGGAGCTGTTTTTT
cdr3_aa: CASCKDTGELFF

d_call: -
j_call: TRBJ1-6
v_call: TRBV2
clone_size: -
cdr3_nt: TGTGCCAGCAAACCCGGGGGCGATTCACCCCTCCACTTT
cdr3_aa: CASKPGGDSPLHF

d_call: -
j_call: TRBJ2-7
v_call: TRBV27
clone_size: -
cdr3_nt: TGTGCCGACGGGACCACGGCGCAGTACTTC
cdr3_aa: CADGTTAQYF

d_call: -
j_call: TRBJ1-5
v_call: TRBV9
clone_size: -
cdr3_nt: TGTGCCAGCAGCCCGGGGGCGGGGTCAAATCAGCCCCAGCATTTT
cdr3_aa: CASSPGAGSNQPQHF

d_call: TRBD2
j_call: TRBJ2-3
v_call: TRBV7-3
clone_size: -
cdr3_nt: TGTGCCAGCAGCCTCGGACTAGTGACGGCAGATACGCAGTATTTT
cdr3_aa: CASSLGLVTADTQYF

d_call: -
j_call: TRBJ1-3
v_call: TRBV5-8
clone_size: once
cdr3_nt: TGTGCCAGCAGCCGAGGGAGTTCTGGAAACACCATATATTTT
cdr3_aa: CASSRGSSGNTIYF

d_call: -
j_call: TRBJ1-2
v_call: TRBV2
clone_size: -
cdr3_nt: TGTGCCAGCAGTGAAAGGACTCTGGGCCCAACCTCCTATGGCTACACCTTC
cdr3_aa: CASSERTLGPTSYGYTF

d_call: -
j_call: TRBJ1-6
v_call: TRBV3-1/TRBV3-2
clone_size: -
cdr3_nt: TGTGCCAGCAGGTCCTTACAGACAGGCTATTCACCCCTCCACTTT
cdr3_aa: CASRSLQTGYSPLHF

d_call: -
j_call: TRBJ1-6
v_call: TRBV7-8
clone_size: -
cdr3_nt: TGTGCCAGCAGTCAAAACTCAGGGGCCAATAATTCACCCCTCCACTTT
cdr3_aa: CASSQNSGANNSPLHF

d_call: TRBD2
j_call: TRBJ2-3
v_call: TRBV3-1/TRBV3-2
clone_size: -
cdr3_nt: TGTGCCAGCAGCCAAGACCCACCACGGACTAGCGTGACAGATACGCAGTATTTT
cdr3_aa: CASSQDPPRTSVTDTQYF

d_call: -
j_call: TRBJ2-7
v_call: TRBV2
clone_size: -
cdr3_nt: TGTGCCAGCAGCACGGGACCTCCCTCCTACGAGCAGTACTTC
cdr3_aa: CASSTGPPSYEQYF

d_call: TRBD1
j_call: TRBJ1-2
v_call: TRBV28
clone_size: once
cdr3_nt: TGTGCCAGCAGTTTGGTGGACCCGGGACAGGCCTATGGCTACACCTTC
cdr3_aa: CASSLVDPGQAYGYTF

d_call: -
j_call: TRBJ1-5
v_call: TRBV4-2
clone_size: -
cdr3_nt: TGTGCCAGCAGCCAAGGGACAAATAGCAATCAGCCCCAGCATTTT
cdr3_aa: CASSQGTNSNQPQHF

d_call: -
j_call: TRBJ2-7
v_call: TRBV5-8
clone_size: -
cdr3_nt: TGTGCCAGCAGCCTACGACGAAAGGACGAGCAGTACTTC
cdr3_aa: CASSLRRKDEQYF

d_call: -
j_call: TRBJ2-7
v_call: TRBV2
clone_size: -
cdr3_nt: TGTGCCAGCGTTGGGGAGGCGGGCGAGCAGTACTTC
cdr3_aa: CASVGEAGEQYF

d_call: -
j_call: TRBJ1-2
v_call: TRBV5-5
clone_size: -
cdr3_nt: TGTGCCAGCAGCTTGGTAGGGGGGAACTATGGCTACACCTTC
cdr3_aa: CASSLVGGNYGYTF

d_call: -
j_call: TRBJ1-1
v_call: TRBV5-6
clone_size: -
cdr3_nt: TGTGCCAGCAGCTTGGCCGGGGGAGATTCTGAAGCTTTCTTT
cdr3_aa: CASSLAGGDSEAFF

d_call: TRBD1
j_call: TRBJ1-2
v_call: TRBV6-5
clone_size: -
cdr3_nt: TGTGCCAGCAGTCGACAGGGGTCGTTATATGGCTACACCTTC
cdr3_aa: CASSRQGSLYGYTF

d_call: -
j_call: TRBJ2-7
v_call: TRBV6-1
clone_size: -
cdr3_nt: TGTGCCAGCAGTGATGGGCTGTTCTTCAAGCAGTACTTC
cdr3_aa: CASSDGLFFKQYF

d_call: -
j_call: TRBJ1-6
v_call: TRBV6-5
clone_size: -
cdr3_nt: TGTGCCAGCCGGGGGGGTCCCTATAATTCACCCCTCCACTTT
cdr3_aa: CASRGGPYNSPLHF

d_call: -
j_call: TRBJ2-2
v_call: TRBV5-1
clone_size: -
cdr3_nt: TGCGCCAGCAGCTTCCAGGGTGACACCGGGGAGCTGTTTTTT
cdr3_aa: CASSFQGDTGELFF

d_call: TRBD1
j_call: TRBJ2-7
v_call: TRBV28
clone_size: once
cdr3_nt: TGTGCCAGCAGGAGCACAGGGGACGAGCAGTACTTC
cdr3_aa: CASRSTGDEQYF

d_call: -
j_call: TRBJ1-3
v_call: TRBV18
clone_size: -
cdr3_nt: TGTGCCAGCTCACCAGTGACAGGTCCCTCTGGAAACACCATATATTTT
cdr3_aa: CASSPVTGPSGNTIYF

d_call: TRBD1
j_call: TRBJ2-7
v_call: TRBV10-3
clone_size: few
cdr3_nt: TGTGCCATCAGTGACAGGGGGATTTGGGAGCAGTACTTC
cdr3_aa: CAISDRGIWEQYF

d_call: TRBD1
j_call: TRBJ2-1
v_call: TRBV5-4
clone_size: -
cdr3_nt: TGTGCCAGCAGCTCTCACACAGGGGGACTGTCCTACAATGAGCAGTTCTTC
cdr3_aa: CASSSHTGGLSYNEQFF

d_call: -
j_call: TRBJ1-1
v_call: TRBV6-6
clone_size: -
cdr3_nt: TGTGCCAGCAGCCTACGACAGACTGAAGCTTTCTTT
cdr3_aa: CASSLRQTEAFF

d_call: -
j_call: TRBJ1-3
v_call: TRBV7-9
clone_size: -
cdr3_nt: TGTGCCAGCAGCTCCAGGGGACTGGGAAACACCATATATTTT
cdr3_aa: CASSSRGLGNTIYF

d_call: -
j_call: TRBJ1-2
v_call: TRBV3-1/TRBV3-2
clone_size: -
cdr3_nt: TGTGCCAGCAGCCAAGATACCGTTTCATCCTATGGCTACACCTTC
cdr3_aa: CASSQDTVSSYGYTF

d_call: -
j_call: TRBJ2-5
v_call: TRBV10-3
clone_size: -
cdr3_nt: TGTGCCATCAGTGAGGGACAGAGATACCAAGAGACCCAGTACTTC
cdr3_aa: CAISEGQRYQETQYF

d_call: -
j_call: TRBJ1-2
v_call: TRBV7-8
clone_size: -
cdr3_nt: TGTGCCAGCAGCTCCCGCCAGGAAGGGCCCGTAGGCTACACCTTC
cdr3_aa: CASSSRQEGPVGYTF

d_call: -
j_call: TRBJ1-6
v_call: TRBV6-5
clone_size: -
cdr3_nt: TGTGCCAGCAGTTGGGACGGTCTTGGACCCCTCCACTTT
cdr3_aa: CASSWDGLGPLHF

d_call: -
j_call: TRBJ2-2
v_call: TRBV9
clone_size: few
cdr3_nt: TGTGCCAGCAGCGTAGCGTGGGGACCTTCCCTGAACACCGGGGAGCTGTTTTTT
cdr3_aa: CASSVAWGPSLNTGELFF

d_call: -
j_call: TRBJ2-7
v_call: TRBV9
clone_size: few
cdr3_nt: TGTGCCAGCAGCGGAGACGGACGGAGCTACGAGCAGTACTTC
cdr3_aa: CASSGDGRSYEQYF

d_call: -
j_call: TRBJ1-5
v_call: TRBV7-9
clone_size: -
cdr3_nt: TGTGCCAGCAGCTTCCAAGGGCGGAAGAATCAGCCCCAGCATTTT
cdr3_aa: CASSFQGRKNQPQHF

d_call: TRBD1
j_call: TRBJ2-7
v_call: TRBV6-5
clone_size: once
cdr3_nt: TGTGCCAGCAACCGGGACAGGGAAAAGAACGAGCAGTACTTC
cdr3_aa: CASNRDREKNEQYF

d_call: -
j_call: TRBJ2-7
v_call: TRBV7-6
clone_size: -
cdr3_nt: TGTGCCAGCAGCTTAGAGGTAGCCTACGAGCAGTACTTC
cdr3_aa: CASSLEVAYEQYF

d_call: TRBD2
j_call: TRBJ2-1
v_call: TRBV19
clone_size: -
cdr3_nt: TGTGCCAGTAGTATCGGGGGGACTCCAAGGAATGAGCAGTTCTTC
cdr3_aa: CASSIGGTPRNEQFF

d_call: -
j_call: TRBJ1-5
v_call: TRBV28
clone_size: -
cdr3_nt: TGTGCCAGCAGTTTATACGGGTATAGCAATCAGCCCCAGCATTTT
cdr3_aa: CASSLYGYSNQPQHF

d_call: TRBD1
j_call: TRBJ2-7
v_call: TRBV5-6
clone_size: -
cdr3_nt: TGTGCCAGCAGCTTGGAACCGGGACAGGGTTCCTACGAGCAGTACTTC
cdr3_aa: CASSLEPGQGSYEQYF

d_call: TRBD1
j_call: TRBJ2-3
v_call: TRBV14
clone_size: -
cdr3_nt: TGTGCCAGCAGTCCCTCCGGGACAGGGTTCGGGACGCAGTATTTT
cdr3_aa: CASSPSGTGFGTQYF

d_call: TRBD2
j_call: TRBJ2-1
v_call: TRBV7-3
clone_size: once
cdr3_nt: TGTGCCAGCAGCCGAAGCGGGAGGGCCGGCAATGAGCAGTTCTTC
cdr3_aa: CASSRSGRAGNEQFF

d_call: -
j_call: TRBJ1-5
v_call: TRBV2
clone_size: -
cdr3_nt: TGTGCCAGCAGTGACCCAGGAAACCAGCCCCAGCATTTT
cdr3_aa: CASSDPGNQPQHF

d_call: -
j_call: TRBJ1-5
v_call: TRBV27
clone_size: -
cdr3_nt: TGTGCCAGCAGTTCAGGGGAAATTAGCAATCAGCCCCAGCATTTT
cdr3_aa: CASSSGEISNQPQHF

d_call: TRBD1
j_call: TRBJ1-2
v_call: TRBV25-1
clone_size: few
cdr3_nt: TGTGCCTCATACAGGGGGGTCCCTGGTGGCTACACCTTC
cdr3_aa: CASYRGVPGGYTF

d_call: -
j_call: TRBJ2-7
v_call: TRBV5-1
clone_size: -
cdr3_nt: TGCGCCAGCTGCCCGAACGGGGGTGGCTATTCGTACGAGCAGTACTTC
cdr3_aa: CASCPNGGGYSYEQYF

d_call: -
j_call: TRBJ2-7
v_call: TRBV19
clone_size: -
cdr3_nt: TGTGCCAGTAGTATTTTGTCTATGGGACGGGCGATCGACGAGCAGTACTTC
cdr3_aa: CASSILSMGRAIDEQYF

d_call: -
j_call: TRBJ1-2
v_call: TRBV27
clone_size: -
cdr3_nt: TGTGCCAGCAGTCCAACAGGGACCCCTAACTATGGCTACACCTTC
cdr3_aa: CASSPTGTPNYGYTF

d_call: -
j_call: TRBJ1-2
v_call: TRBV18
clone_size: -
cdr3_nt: TGTGCCAGCTCACCATTAGGGGATGAAGGCTACACCTTC
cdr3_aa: CASSPLGDEGYTF

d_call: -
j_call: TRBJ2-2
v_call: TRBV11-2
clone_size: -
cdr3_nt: TGTGCCAGCAGCTTAGATCGGCGAGAGGCGGGACAACCGAACACCGGGGAGCTGTTTTTT
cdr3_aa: CASSLDRREAGQPNTGELFF